The 3 T cell receptor beta chains reported below all come from one sample, sequenced in a study of T cell changes during pregnancy in multiple sclerosis. Measured with immunoSEQ multiplex PCR; TCRdb has only the in-frame clones, and not every one. The sample shows 60,000 to 75,000 clones, 92% of them seen only once. Sequences were derived from peripheral blood, sampled after pregnancy. These receptor sequences come from a female donor with multiple sclerosis, enrolled in a pregnancy study.

V is TRBV5-1 and J is TRBJ2-5; perhaps TRBD1 as D (5 bases). This CDR3 is built from 15 residues. CDR1 and CDR2 (germline): SGHRS, YFSETQ. V was trimmed by 2 bases and J by 5 bases, leaving 16 bases between them. This chain's CDR3 is CASSLRPRPGETQYF. As DNA, the CDR3 is TGCGCCAGCAGCTTACGGCCTAGGCCAGGGGAGACCCAGTACTTC.

The chain couples TRBV7-3 to TRBJ2-1, with 9 bases aligning to TRBD2. J was trimmed by 3 bases and V by 4 bases; bases with no gene match: 7. The CDR3 runs to 16 residues. Germline V gene data show CDR1 as SGHTA and CDR2 as FQGTGA. Here the CDR3 reads CASSWGLAPNYNEQFF. In DNA form, the CDR3 reads TGTGCCAGCAGCTGGGGACTAGCACCGAACTACAATGAGCAGTTCTTC.

The chain carries TRBV19 and TRBJ2-2, with D possibly TRBD1 on 5 matching bases. The CDR3 is made up of 14 amino acids. Germline V gene data show CDR1 as LNHDA and CDR2 as SQIVND (reference sequence). Trimming removed 4 bases at V and 3 bases at J, with 9 bases between. The CDR3 DNA reads TGTGCCAGTAGTAGGGCAGGGTACACCGGGGAGCTGTTTTTT. Protein sequence: CASSRAGYTGELFF. The entire variable domain, with the rest obtained from reference TRBV19 and TRBJ2-2, is as follows: DGGITQSPKYLFRKEGQNVTLSCEQNLNHDAMYWYRQDPGQGLRLIYYSQIVNDFQKGDIAEGYSVSREKKESFPLTVTSAQKNPTAFYLCASSRAGYTGELFFGEGSRLTVL.